A selection of T cell receptor beta chains follows, all from one sample in a study of blood T cells in healthy people across ages. MiXCR was run by TCRdb on the 5' RACE reads, yielding one entry per CDR3 protein. The data hold more than 650,000 distinct CDR3 sequences, with about 53% observed a single time. Sequencing used blood. These receptors came from an elderly man in good health. The CDR3 runs from the conserved cysteine through the conserved F or W. D genes are given only for firm matches. Clone size is not always given. Where it is, it says once, few, many or a class for expanded clones.

clone size,V gene,J gene,D gene,CDR3 protein,CDR3 DNA
few,TRBV24-1,TRBJ2-5,NA,CATSDPNSETQYF,TGTGCCACCAGTGATCCGAACAGCGAGACCCAGTACTTC
NA,TRBV27,TRBJ2-1,NA,CASATVGTPNDEQFF,TGTGCCAGCGCGACTGTCGGGACTCCGAACGATGAGCAGTTCTTC
NA,TRBV20-1,TRBJ2-7,NA,CSAIADSYEQYF,TGCAGTGCGATTGCCGACTCCTACGAGCAGTACTTC
NA,TRBV18,TRBJ2-1,TRBD2,CASSPPFGLAGMNEQFF,TGTGCCAGCTCACCACCCTTTGGACTAGCGGGAATGAATGAGCAGTTCTTC
NA,TRBV29-1,TRBJ2-1,NA,CSVEDSPGDQFF,TGCAGCGTTGAAGATTCGCCAGGGGACCAGTTCTTC
NA,TRBV20-1,TRBJ2-5,TRBD1,CSARGDRGLNEQYF,TGCAGTGCTAGAGGGGACAGGGGGCTCAATGAGCAGTACTTC
few,TRBV3-1,TRBJ1-6,TRBD1,CASSRTGIAPLHF,TGTGCCAGCAGCCGGACAGGGATCGCACCCCTCCACTTT
NA,TRBV29-1,TRBJ2-1,TRBD1,CSVPGTGGSYNEQFF,TGCAGCGTGCCAGGGACAGGGGGCTCCTACAATGAGCAGTTCTTC
NA,TRBV4-1,TRBJ1-1,NA,CASSQAETEGDTEAFF,TGCGCCAGCAGCCAAGCTGAGACCGAGGGGGATACTGAAGCTTTCTTT
NA,TRBV7-9,TRBJ2-7,NA,CASSPWGRPASGNNEQYF,TGTGCCAGCAGCCCCTGGGGCAGGCCTGCTTCAGGCAACAATGAGCAGTACTTC
NA,TRBV24-1,TRBJ2-1,TRBD2,CATSDLPGLAGGLYNEQFF,TGTGCCACCAGTGATTTACCGGGACTAGCGGGAGGCCTCTACAATGAGCAGTTCTTC
few,TRBV20-1,TRBJ2-5,NA,CSARDFLASRGETQYF,TGCAGTGCTAGAGATTTCCTAGCGAGCAGGGGAGAGACCCAGTACTTC
NA,TRBV4-2,TRBJ1-1,NA,CASSQGRGSATEAFF,TGTGCCAGCAGTCAAGGGCGGGGGTCTGCCACTGAGGCTTTCTTT
many,TRBV29-1,TRBJ2-5,NA,CSVEDRGETQYF,TGCAGCGTTGAAGATCGAGGGGAGACCCAGTACTTC
NA,TRBV15,TRBJ2-2,NA,CATSRGGLTQTNTGELFF,TGTGCCACCAGCAGAGGGGGGTTGACGCAGACGAACACCGGGGAGCTGTTTTTT
NA,TRBV6-2/TRBV6-3,TRBJ2-7,TRBD2,CASGLAGDVYEQYF,TGTGCCAGTGGACTAGCGGGAGACGTGTACGAGCAGTACTTC
NA,TRBV4-1,TRBJ2-1,NA,CASSQDPSRGYLGEQFF,TGCGCCAGCAGCCAAGATCCCTCCAGGGGCTACCTAGGAGAGCAGTTCTTC
once,TRBV20-1,TRBJ1-5,TRBD1,CSATQGYNQPQHF,TGCAGTGCTACACAGGGGTACAATCAGCCCCAGCATTTT
NA,TRBV20-1,TRBJ2-1,NA,CSARDPAPASYNEQFF,TGCAGTGCTAGAGATCCTGCCCCAGCCTCCTACAATGAGCAGTTCTTC
NA,TRBV7-2,TRBJ2-3,TRBD2,CASSFVEREWHRDAYF,TGTGCCAGCAGCTTCGTGGAGCGGGAGTGGCACAGAGACGCGTATTTT
NA,TRBV30,TRBJ2-3,NA,CAWSQKDPVRYAYF,TGTGCCTGGAGTCAAAAGGACCCGGTCAGATACGCGTATTTT
NA,TRBV6-5,TRBJ1-1,NA,CASSYSGVVSTEAFF,TGTGCCAGCAGTTACTCGGGGGTTGTGAGCACTGAAGCTTTCTTT